This T cell receptor (beta chain) was sequenced in a study of T-cell reconstitution after alpha-beta-depleted transplantation in children. The CDR3 sequence is 17 residues long. The germline gives CDR1 SSHAT, CDR2 FNYEAQ (reference sequence). As it was prepared, the TCRbeta library received unique molecular identifiers. Each CDR3 protein is one row after TCRdb ran MiXCR on the PCR reads. The sample has about 610,000 distinct CDR3 sequences; approximately 10% are singletons. On this clonotype: Germline and junction disagree at one end, which may indicate a read error.

Sequenced material: PBMCs from the stem cell graft donor, taken from the stem cell graft. This sequence originates from a human donor who donated a stem cell graft to a child with acute myeloid leukemia. J is TRBJ2-2 and V is TRBV7-7, with D tentatively TRBD2 (6 bases). The CDR3 loop reads CASSFRFPGEEGGELFF. Here the CDR3 DNA reads TGTGCTAGCAGCTTTCGTTTTCCGGGAGAAGAGGGCGGGGAGCTGTTTTTT.